These T cell receptor beta chains were read from a single sample in a study of breast tumors, draining lymph nodes, adjacent tissues. TCRdb recomputed calls from the multiplex PCR reads with MiXCR, one row per CDR3 protein. The table lists 270,000 or so distinct CDR3 sequences, 30% to 35% of them singletons. Sequenced material: axillary lymph node tissue. These receptors were taken from a female donor with breast cancer. Some clones in this sample may be carry-over from other donors' samples. The CDR3 runs from the conserved cysteine through the conserved F or W. The order of the fields is D gene, J gene, clone size, V gene, CDR3 DNA, CDR3 protein. A D gene is named only where the DNA matches it firmly. A row's size may be missing; if present it is once, few, many or a size class.

d_call: NA
j_call: TRBJ1-6
clone_size: many
v_call: TRBV20-1
cdr3_nt: TGCAGTGCTAGAGATCGCAGACTGGAATATAATTCACCCCTCCACTTT
cdr3_aa: CSARDRRLEYNSPLHF

d_call: NA
j_call: TRBJ1-2
clone_size: many
v_call: TRBV7-9
cdr3_nt: TGTGCCAGCAGCGAGGATGGCTACACCTTC
cdr3_aa: CASSEDGYTF

d_call: NA
j_call: TRBJ1-6
clone_size: many
v_call: TRBV5-6
cdr3_nt: TGTGCCAGCAGCTTACAGGGTACGCGTAGTTCACCCCTCCACTTT
cdr3_aa: CASSLQGTRSSPLHF

d_call: TRBD2
j_call: TRBJ2-5
clone_size: NA
v_call: TRBV10-1
cdr3_nt: TGCGCCAGAGGGGGGGTGACTAGCGGGCAAGAGACCCAGTACTTC
cdr3_aa: CARGGVTSGQETQYF

d_call: NA
j_call: TRBJ1-1
clone_size: NA
v_call: TRBV29-1
cdr3_nt: TGCAGCGCACGGACAGCCATGAACACTGAAGCTTTCTTT
cdr3_aa: CSARTAMNTEAFF

d_call: NA
j_call: TRBJ2-4
clone_size: once
v_call: TRBV19
cdr3_nt: TGTGCCAGTAGTCCTTGGCGGGAAATAGCCAAAAACATTCAGTACTTC
cdr3_aa: CASSPWREIAKNIQYF

d_call: NA
j_call: TRBJ1-1
clone_size: NA
v_call: TRBV11-2
cdr3_nt: TGTGCCAGCAGCTTGGGTGACACGCAGAACACTGAAGCTTTCTTT
cdr3_aa: CASSLGDTQNTEAFF

d_call: NA
j_call: TRBJ2-1
clone_size: many
v_call: TRBV24-1
cdr3_nt: TGTGCCACCAGTGACCCGACAGGCTCGCCCTCCTCCTACAATGAGCAGTTCTTC
cdr3_aa: CATSDPTGSPSSYNEQFF

d_call: TRBD2
j_call: TRBJ2-7
clone_size: many
v_call: TRBV14
cdr3_nt: TGTGCCAGCAGCCGACGCGGGAGTCACACCCACTACGAGCAGTACTTC
cdr3_aa: CASSRRGSHTHYEQYF

d_call: NA
j_call: TRBJ1-3
clone_size: many
v_call: TRBV19
cdr3_nt: TGTGCCAGTAGCCCATATCCGGACGCTGGAAACACCATATATTTT
cdr3_aa: CASSPYPDAGNTIYF

d_call: TRBD2
j_call: TRBJ2-5
clone_size: many
v_call: TRBV10-2
cdr3_nt: TGCGCCAGCAGTGCCCTGGCTGGCGGGGGAGAGACCCAGTACTTC
cdr3_aa: CASSALAGGGETQYF

d_call: TRBD1
j_call: TRBJ2-5
clone_size: many
v_call: TRBV7-8
cdr3_nt: TGTGCCAGCAGGGAAGCCGGGGACAGGGTAGGAGAGACCCAGTACTTC
cdr3_aa: CASREAGDRVGETQYF

d_call: NA
j_call: TRBJ1-3
clone_size: few
v_call: TRBV3-1
cdr3_nt: TGTGCCAGCAGCCCCAGCGCCGTCTCTGGAAACACCATATATTTT
cdr3_aa: CASSPSAVSGNTIYF

d_call: TRBD1
j_call: TRBJ1-5
clone_size: many
v_call: TRBV19
cdr3_nt: TGTGCCAGTATGCTAACGGGACAGGGGAATCCTAGCAATCAGCCCCAGCATTTT
cdr3_aa: CASMLTGQGNPSNQPQHF

d_call: NA
j_call: TRBJ2-7
clone_size: many
v_call: TRBV5-4
cdr3_nt: TGTGCCAGCAGCTCAGGGGTCGGCTACGAGCAGTACTTC
cdr3_aa: CASSSGVGYEQYF

d_call: NA
j_call: TRBJ2-3
clone_size: NA
v_call: TRBV25-1
cdr3_nt: TGTGCCACCTCGTGGACTAGCACAGATACGCAGTATTTT
cdr3_aa: CATSWTSTDTQYF

d_call: NA
j_call: TRBJ2-7
clone_size: many
v_call: TRBV5-1
cdr3_nt: TGCGCCAGCAGCTTCGTCGGGACGGCCCCCTACGAGCAGTACTTC
cdr3_aa: CASSFVGTAPYEQYF

d_call: TRBD2
j_call: TRBJ2-7
clone_size: many
v_call: TRBV13
cdr3_nt: TGTGCCAGCAGCATTAGGACTAGCGCCAACGAGCAGTACTTC
cdr3_aa: CASSIRTSANEQYF

d_call: TRBD2
j_call: TRBJ2-1
clone_size: NA
v_call: TRBV11-3
cdr3_nt: TGTGCCAGCAGCTTAGTACTTAGCGGGGCCCACAATGAGCAGTTCTTC
cdr3_aa: CASSLVLSGAHNEQFF

d_call: NA
j_call: TRBJ2-3
clone_size: few
v_call: TRBV18
cdr3_nt: TGTGCCAGCTCACCAAAGACCGGACCAACGACTGATACGCAGTATTTT
cdr3_aa: CASSPKTGPTTDTQYF

d_call: TRBD2
j_call: TRBJ2-5
clone_size: NA
v_call: TRBV30
cdr3_nt: TGTGCCTGGAGTGTAGGAATAGCGGGAGGGGGAGAGACCCAGTACTTC
cdr3_aa: CAWSVGIAGGGETQYF

d_call: NA
j_call: TRBJ1-4
clone_size: few
v_call: TRBV6-1
cdr3_nt: TGTGCCAGCCTGAGACAAGCAACTAATGAAAAACTGTTTTTT
cdr3_aa: CASLRQATNEKLFF

d_call: NA
j_call: TRBJ2-4
clone_size: NA
v_call: TRBV4-2
cdr3_nt: TGTGCCAGCAGCCAAGATGTCATTCAGTACTTC
cdr3_aa: CASSQDVIQYF

d_call: NA
j_call: TRBJ1-4
clone_size: NA
v_call: TRBV6-5
cdr3_nt: TGTGCCAGCAGTCACTTCGACTCCCCAGGACTGAAACTGTTTTTT
cdr3_aa: CASSHFDSPGLKLFF